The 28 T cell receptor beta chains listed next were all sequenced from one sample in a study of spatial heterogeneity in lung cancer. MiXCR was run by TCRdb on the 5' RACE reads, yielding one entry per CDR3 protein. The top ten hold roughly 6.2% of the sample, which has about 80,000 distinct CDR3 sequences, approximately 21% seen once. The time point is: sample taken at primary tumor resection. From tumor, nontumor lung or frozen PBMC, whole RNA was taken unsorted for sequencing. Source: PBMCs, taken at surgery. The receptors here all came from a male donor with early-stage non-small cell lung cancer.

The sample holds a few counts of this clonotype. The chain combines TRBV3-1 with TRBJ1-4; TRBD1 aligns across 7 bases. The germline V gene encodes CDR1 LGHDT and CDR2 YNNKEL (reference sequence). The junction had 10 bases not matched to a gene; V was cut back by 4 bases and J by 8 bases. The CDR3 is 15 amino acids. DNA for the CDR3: TGTGCCAGCAGCCGTAGCGCAACAGGGGCCGAAAAACTGTTTTTT. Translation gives CASSRSATGAEKLFF.

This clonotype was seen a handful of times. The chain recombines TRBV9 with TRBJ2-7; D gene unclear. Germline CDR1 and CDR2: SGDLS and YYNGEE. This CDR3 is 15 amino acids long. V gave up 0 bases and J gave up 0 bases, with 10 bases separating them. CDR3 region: CASSVAGTSSYEQYF. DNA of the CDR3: TGTGCCAGCAGCGTAGCAGGCACCAGCTCCTACGAGCAGTACTTC. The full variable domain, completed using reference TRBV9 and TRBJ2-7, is DSGVTQTPKHLITATGQRVTLRCSPRSGDLSVYWYQQSLDQGLQFLIQYYNGEERAKGNILERFSAQQFPDLHSELNLSSLELGDSALYFCASSVAGTSSYEQYFGPGTRLTVT.

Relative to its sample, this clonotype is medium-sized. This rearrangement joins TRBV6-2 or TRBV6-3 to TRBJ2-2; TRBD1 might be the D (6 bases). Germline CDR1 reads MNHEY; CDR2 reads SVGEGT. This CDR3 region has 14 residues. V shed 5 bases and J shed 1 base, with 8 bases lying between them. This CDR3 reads CASSPTGNTGELFF. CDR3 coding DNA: TGTGCCAGCAGTCCGACAGGGAACACCGGGGAGCTGTTTTTT.

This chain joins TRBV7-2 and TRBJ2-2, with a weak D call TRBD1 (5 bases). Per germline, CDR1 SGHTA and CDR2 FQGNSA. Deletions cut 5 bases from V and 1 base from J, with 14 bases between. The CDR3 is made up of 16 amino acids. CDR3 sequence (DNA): TGTGCCAGCAGCACAGCAGGGCGACGGAACACCGGGGAGCTGTTTTTT. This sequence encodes CASSTAGRRNTGELFF.

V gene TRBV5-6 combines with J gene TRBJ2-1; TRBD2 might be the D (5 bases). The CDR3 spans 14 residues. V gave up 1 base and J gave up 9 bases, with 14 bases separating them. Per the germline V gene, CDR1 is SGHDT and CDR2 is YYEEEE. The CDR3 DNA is TGTGCCAGCAGCTTGCCTTTCCGTGGAGGTGAGCAGTTCTTC. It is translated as CASSLPFRGGEQFF.

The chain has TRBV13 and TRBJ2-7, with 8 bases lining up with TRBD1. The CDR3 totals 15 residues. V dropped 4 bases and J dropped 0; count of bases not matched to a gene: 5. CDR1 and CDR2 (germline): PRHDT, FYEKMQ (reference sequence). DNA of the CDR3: TGTGCCAGCAGCTCCTGGGACAGGAGCTCCTACGAGCAGTACTTC. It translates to CASSSWDRSSYEQYF.

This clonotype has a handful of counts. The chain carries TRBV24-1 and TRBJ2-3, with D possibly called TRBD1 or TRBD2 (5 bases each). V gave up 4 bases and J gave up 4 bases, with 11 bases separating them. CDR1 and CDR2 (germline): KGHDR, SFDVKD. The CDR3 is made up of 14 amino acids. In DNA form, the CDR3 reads TGTGCCACCAGTGAGGCAGGGAGATCAGATACGCAGTATTTT. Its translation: CATSEAGRSDTQYF.

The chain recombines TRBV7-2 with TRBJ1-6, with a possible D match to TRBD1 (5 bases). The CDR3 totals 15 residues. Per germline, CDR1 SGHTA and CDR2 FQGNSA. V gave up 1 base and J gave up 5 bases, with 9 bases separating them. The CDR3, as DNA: TGTGCCAGCAGCTTAGGCGGAGGGGATAATTCACCCCTCCACTTT. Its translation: CASSLGGGDNSPLHF.

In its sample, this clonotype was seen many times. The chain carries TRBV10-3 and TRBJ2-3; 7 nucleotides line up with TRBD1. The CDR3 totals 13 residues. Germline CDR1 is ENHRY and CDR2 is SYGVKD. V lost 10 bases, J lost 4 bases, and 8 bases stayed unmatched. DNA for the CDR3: TGTGCCACCGGGACAGCCGGGGCAGATACGCAGTATTTT. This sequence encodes CATGTAGADTQYF.

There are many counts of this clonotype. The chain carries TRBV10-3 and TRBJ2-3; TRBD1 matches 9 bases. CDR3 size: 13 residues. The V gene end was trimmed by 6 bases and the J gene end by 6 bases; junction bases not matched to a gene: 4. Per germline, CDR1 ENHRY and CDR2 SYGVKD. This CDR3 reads CAISRDREDTQYF. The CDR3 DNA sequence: TGTGCCATCAGCCGGGACAGGGAGGATACGCAGTATTTT.

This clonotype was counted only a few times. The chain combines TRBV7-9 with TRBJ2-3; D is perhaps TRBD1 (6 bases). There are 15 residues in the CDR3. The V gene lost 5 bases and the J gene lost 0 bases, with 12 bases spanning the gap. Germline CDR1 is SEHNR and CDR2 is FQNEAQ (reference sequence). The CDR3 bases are TGTGCCAGCAGCCCCGGACAGCTTAGCACAGATACGCAGTATTTT. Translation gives CASSPGQLSTDTQYF.

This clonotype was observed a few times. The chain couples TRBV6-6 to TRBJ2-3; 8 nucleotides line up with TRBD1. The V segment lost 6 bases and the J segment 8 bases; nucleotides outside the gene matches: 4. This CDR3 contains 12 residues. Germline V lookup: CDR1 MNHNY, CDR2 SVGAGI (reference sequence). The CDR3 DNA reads TGTGCCAGCAGCAGACAGGGGCCTACGCAGTATTTT. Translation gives CASSRQGPTQYF.

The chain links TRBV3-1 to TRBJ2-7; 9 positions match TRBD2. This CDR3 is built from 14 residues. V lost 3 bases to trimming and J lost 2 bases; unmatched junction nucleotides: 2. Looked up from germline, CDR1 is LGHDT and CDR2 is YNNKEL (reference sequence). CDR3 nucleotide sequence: TGTGCCAGCAGCCAGTCTAGCGGGGCCTACGAGCAGTACTTC. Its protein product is CASSQSSGAYEQYF.

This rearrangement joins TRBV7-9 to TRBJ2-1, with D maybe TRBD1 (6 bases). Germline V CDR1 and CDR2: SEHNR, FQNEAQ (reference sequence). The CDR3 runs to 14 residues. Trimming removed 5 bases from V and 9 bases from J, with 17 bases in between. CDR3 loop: CASSRSDRSGEQFF. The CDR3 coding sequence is TGTGCCAGCAGCCGATCCGACAGGTCGGGTGAGCAGTTCTTC.

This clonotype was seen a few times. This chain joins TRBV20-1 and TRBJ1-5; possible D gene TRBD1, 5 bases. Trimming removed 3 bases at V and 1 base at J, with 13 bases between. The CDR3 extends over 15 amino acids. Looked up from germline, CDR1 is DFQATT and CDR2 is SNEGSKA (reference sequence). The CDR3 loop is CSASVISGSNQPQHF. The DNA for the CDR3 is TGCAGTGCTAGTGTAATTTCAGGGAGCAATCAGCCCCAGCATTTT.

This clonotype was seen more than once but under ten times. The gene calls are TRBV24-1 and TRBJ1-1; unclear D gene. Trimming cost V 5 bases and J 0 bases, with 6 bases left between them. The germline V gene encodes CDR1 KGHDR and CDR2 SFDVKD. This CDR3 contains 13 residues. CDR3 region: CATSGEVNTEAFF. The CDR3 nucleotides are TGTGCCACCAGTGGTGAAGTGAACACTGAAGCTTTCTTT.

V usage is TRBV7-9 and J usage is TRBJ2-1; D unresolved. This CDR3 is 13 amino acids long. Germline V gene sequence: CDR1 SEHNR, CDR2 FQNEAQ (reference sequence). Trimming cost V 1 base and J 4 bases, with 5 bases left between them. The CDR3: CASSLGEYNEQFF. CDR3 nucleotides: TGTGCCAGCAGCTTAGGAGAATACAATGAGCAGTTCTTC.

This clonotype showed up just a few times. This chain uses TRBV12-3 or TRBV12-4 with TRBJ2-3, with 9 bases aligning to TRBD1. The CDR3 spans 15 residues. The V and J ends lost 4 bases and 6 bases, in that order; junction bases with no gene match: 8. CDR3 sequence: CASSSGTGLGDTQYF. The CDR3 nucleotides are TGTGCCAGCAGTTCCGGGACAGGGCTAGGGGATACGCAGTATTTT.

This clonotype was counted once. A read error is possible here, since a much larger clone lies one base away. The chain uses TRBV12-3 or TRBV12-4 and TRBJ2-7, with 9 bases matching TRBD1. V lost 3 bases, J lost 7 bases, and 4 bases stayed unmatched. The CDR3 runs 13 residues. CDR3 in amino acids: CASSFGTGHEQYF. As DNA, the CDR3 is TGTGCCAGCAGTTTTGGGACAGGGCATGAGCAGTACTTC.

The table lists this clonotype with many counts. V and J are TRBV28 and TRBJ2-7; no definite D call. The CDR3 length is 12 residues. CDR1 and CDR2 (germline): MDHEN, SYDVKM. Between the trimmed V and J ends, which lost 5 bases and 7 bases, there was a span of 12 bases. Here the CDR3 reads CASSILSREQYF. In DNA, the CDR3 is TGTGCCAGCAGTATCCTAAGTAGGGAGCAGTACTTC.

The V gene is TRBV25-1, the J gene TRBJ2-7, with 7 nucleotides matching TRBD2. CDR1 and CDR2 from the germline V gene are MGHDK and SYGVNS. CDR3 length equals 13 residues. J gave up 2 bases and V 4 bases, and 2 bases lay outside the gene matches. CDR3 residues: CASSGGGAYEQYF. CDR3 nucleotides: TGTGCCAGCAGTGGTGGGGGGGCCTACGAGCAGTACTTC.

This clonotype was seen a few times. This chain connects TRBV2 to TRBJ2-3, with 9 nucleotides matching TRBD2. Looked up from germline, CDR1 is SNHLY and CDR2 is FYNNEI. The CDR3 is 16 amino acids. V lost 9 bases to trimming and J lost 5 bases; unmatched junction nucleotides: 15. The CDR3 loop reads CASCPTMTSGRDTQYF. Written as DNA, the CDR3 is TGTGCCAGTTGCCCTACCATGACTAGCGGCAGAGATACGCAGTATTTT.

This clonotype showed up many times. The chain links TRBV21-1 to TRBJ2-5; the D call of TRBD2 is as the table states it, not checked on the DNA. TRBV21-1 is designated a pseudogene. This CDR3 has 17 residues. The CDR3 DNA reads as TGTGCCAGCAGCAAAGCGCTCGAGCGGGAGGGTCGGGAGACCCAGTACTTC. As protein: CASSKALEREGRETQYF.

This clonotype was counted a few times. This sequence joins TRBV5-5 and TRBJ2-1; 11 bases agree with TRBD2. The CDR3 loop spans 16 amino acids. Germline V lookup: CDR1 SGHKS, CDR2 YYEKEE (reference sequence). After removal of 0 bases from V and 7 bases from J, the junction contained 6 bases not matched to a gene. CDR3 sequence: CASSLGLAGRLNEQFF. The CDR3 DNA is TGTGCCAGCAGCTTGGGACTAGCGGGAAGGTTGAATGAGCAGTTCTTC.

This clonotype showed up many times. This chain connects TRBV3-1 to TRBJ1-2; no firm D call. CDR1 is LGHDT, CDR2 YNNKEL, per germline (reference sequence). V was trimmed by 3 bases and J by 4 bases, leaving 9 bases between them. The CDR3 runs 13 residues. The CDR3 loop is CASSQWGGYGYTF. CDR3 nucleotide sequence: TGTGCCAGCAGCCAGTGGGGTGGCTATGGCTACACCTTC. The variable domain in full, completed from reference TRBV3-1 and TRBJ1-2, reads DTAVSQTPKYLVTQMGNDKSIKCEQNLGHDTMYWYKQDSKKFLKIMFSYNNKELIINETVPNRFSPKSPDKAHLNLHINSLELGDSAVYFCASSQWGGYGYTFGSGTRLTVV.

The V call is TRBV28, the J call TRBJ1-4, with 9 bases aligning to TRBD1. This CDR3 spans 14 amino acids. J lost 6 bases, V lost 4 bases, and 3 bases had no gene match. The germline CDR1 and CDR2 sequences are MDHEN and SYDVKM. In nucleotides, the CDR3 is TGTGCCAGCAGTTCGACAGGGGGATATGAAAAACTGTTTTTT. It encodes CASSSTGGYEKLFF. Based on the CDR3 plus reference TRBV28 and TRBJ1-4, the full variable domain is DVKVTQSSRYLVKRTGEKVFLECVQDMDHENMFWYRQDPGLGLRLIYFSYDVKMKEKGDIPEGYSVSREKKERFSLILESASTNQTSMYLCASSSTGGYEKLFFGSGTQLSVL.

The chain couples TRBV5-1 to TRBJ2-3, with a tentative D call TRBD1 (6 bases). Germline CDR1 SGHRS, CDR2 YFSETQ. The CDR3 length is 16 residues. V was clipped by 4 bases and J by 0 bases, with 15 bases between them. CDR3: CASSISGQQSTDTQYF. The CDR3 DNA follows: TGCGCCAGCAGCATAAGTGGACAGCAGAGCACAGATACGCAGTATTTT.

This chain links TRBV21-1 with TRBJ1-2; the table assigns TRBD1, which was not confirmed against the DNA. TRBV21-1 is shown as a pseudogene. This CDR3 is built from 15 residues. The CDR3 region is CASSIWTGSNYGYTF. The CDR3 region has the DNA TGTGCCAGCAGCATCTGGACAGGGTCTAACTATGGCTACACCTTC.